Listed below are T cell receptor beta chains from one sample, sequenced in a study of T cell responses to AZD1222 COVID-19 vaccine. Data came from immunoSEQ multiplex PCR; TCRdb stores just in-frame clones and leaves some out. The table records about 160,000 clones, 88% of them present only once. The starting material was peripheral blood, obtained 28 days after the second AZD1222 dose. The source is an adult who received the AZD1222 COVID-19 vaccine. CDR3s include the opening cysteine and the closing phenylalanine or tryptophan. Each record gives: J gene, clone size, D gene, V gene, CDR3 protein, CDR3 DNA. The D gene is left open where the match is weak. Clone size is given for some rows only: seen once, a few or many times, or a class if the clone is expanded.

TRBJ1-2,.,.,TRBV7-9,CASSLGNSGYTF,TGTGCCAGCAGCTTAGGGAACAGTGGCTACACCTTC
TRBJ1-5,.,TRBD1,TRBV18,CASSPGDRPQHF,TGTGCCAGCTCACCCGGGGACAGGCCCCAGCATTTT
TRBJ2-7,.,.,TRBV6-6,CASTRTGGYEQYF,TGTGCCAGTACACGTACGGGCGGTTACGAGCAGTACTTC
TRBJ1-2,.,.,TRBV18,CASSPLGTYGYTF,TGTGCCAGCTCACCACTGGGGACCTATGGCTACACCTTC
TRBJ2-2,.,TRBD1,TRBV5-4,CASSPGQQSPTGELFF,TGTGCCAGCAGCCCGGGACAGCAATCCCCCACCGGGGAGCTGTTTTTT
TRBJ1-1,once,.,TRBV6-2/TRBV6-3,CASSPRPDNEAFF,TGTGCCAGCAGTCCACGACCAGATAATGAAGCTTTCTTT
TRBJ2-7,.,.,TRBV27,CASKRRGAYEQYF,TGTGCCAGCAAGAGGAGAGGCGCCTACGAGCAGTACTTC
TRBJ2-5,.,.,TRBV5-1,CASSQAPAETQYF,TGCGCCAGCAGCCAAGCCCCGGCGGAGACCCAGTACTTC
TRBJ2-7,.,.,TRBV5-5,CASSPLGLGYEQYF,TGTGCCAGCAGCCCGCTGGGATTGGGCTACGAGCAGTACTTC
TRBJ1-1,.,.,TRBV27,CASSPGGARTEAFF,TGTGCCAGCAGTCCAGGAGGTGCCCGTACTGAAGCTTTCTTT